This T cell receptor beta chain came from a study of cytomegalovirus exposure and HLA in healthy donors. Both 60 Vbeta primers and 13 Jbeta primers went into the PCR. Assay used: immunoSEQ multiplex PCR; TCRdb lists only in-frame clones, some missing. The data hold 150,000 to 200,000 clones, with approximately 80% observed a single time. V shed 7 bases and J shed 0 bases, with 9 bases lying between them. Germline V gene lookup returns CDR1 SQVTM and CDR2 ANQGSEA. This CDR3 region has 12 residues. Study results and limitations: Apparent HLA restriction characterized most CMV-associated TCR beta chains in a later analysis. The study recorded 164 TCR beta chains that were cytomegalovirus-associated. An assumption of roughly uniform sequencing depth across donors underlay the presence/absence analyses.

Concerning this clone itself: What it binds is not known.

The chain recombines TRBV29-1 with TRBJ2-5; a weak D match, TRBD1 (6 bases). This sequence originates from a woman aged 25 to 39 in good health and CMV-seronegative. The sequenced sample consisted of PBMCs. CDR3 coding DNA: TGCAGCGCATACAGGGACCAAGAGACCCAGTACTTC. Translating it yields CSAYRDQETQYF.